These T cell receptor beta chains were read from a single sample in a study of spatial heterogeneity in lung cancer. TCRdb independently ran MiXCR on the 5' RACE reads; one entry per CDR3 protein. The sample carries about 44,000 distinct CDR3 sequences, roughly 13% recorded once. The sequencing used PBMCs, collected at surgery. These receptors were collected from a male donor with early-stage non-small cell lung cancer. Both conserved end residues are part of each CDR3. The D gene is left open where the match is weak. Size is omitted from some rows. Given values are once, few, many or a class for expanded clones.

J: TRBJ1-5
size: few
D: -
V: TRBV10-1
DNA: TGCGCCAGCAGTGAGTCGACTCCTTGGCCCCAGCATTTT
CDR3: CASSESTPWPQHF

J: TRBJ2-2
size: many
D: -
V: TRBV12-3/TRBV12-4
DNA: TGTGCCACTCGGGACGAGGGCCGGACCGGGGAGCTGTTTTTT
CDR3: CATRDEGRTGELFF

J: TRBJ2-7
size: few
D: -
V: TRBV7-2
DNA: TGTGCCAGCAGCCTTGACCCGGACACCTACGAGCAGTACTTC
CDR3: CASSLDPDTYEQYF

J: TRBJ2-6
size: many
D: -
V: TRBV29-1
DNA: TGCAGCGTTGAGGTATCTGGGGCCAACGTCCTGACTTTC
CDR3: CSVEVSGANVLTF

J: TRBJ1-6
size: few
D: -
V: TRBV20-1
DNA: TGCAGTGTAAGGGACGCAGGGCGCGATTCACCCCTCCATTTT
CDR3: CSVRDAGRDSPLHF

J: TRBJ1-4
size: -
D: -
V: TRBV20-1
DNA: TGCAGTGCGGCTACGGGAGAAAAACTGTTTTTT
CDR3: CSAATGEKLFF

J: TRBJ1-1
size: few
D: -
V: TRBV7-9
DNA: TGTGCCAGCAACCTGGGACTGGCGAACACTGAAGCTTTCTTT
CDR3: CASNLGLANTEAFF

J: TRBJ2-6
size: many
D: -
V: TRBV6-5
DNA: TGTGCCAGCAGTTCCAAACCGGGTTTTGGGGCCAACGTCCTGACTTTC
CDR3: CASSSKPGFGANVLTF

J: TRBJ2-2
size: few
D: -
V: TRBV27
DNA: TGTGCCAGCGGAAGCAGTATGAACACCGGGGAGCTGTTTTTT
CDR3: CASGSSMNTGELFF

J: TRBJ2-7
size: -
D: -
V: TRBV4-1
DNA: TGCGCCAGCAGCCAAGATAGTACCAGGGGCCTATCCTACGAGCAGTACTTC
CDR3: CASSQDSTRGLSYEQYF

J: TRBJ1-2
size: few
D: -
V: TRBV6-6
DNA: TGTGCCAGCTGCTCCGAGACAAACTATGGCTACACCTTC
CDR3: CASCSETNYGYTF

J: TRBJ2-2
size: many
D: TRBD2
V: TRBV7-9
DNA: TGTGCCAGCAGCTTAGTACTAGCGGAAAACACCGGGGAGCTGTTTTTT
CDR3: CASSLVLAENTGELFF

J: TRBJ2-2
size: -
D: TRBD2
V: TRBV6-4
DNA: TGTGCCAGCAGTGCCCGGACTAGCGGGGTCATTAACACCGGGGAGCTGTTTTTT
CDR3: CASSARTSGVINTGELFF

J: TRBJ2-7
size: -
D: -
V: TRBV7-9
DNA: TGTGCCAGCAGCACAATGACAGAGTACTCCTACGAGCAGTACTTC
CDR3: CASSTMTEYSYEQYF

J: TRBJ2-7
size: many
D: -
V: TRBV3-1
DNA: TGTGCCAGCAGCCAAGAAAGGCTTGGGGTTTCCTACGAGCAGTACTTC
CDR3: CASSQERLGVSYEQYF

J: TRBJ2-7
size: many
D: -
V: TRBV10-3
DNA: TGTGCCATCGGCCGAGCCGGGGCCTACGAGCAGTACTTC
CDR3: CAIGRAGAYEQYF

J: TRBJ2-5
size: -
D: -
V: TRBV5-1
DNA: TGCGCCAGCAGCTTGGGCCTGGAGACCCAGTACTTC
CDR3: CASSLGLETQYF

J: TRBJ2-2
size: -
D: -
V: TRBV28
DNA: TGTGCCAGCGGCGGCGGACCGGGCACCGGGGAGCTGTTTTTT
CDR3: CASGGGPGTGELFF

J: TRBJ1-1
size: few
D: TRBD1
V: TRBV3-1
DNA: TGTGCCAGCAGCCACGGAGACAGGGACCCTGAAGCTTTCTTT
CDR3: CASSHGDRDPEAFF

J: TRBJ2-2
size: many
D: TRBD1
V: TRBV5-1
DNA: TGCGCCAGCAGCTCTTCCGGGACAGGGGCCTCCGGGGAGCTGTTTTTT
CDR3: CASSSSGTGASGELFF

J: TRBJ2-7
size: -
D: TRBD1
V: TRBV9
DNA: TGTGCCAGCAGCGTAGAACAGGGGTTCTACAATGAGCAGTACTTC
CDR3: CASSVEQGFYNEQYF

J: TRBJ2-1
size: -
D: -
V: TRBV20-1
DNA: TGCAGTGCTAGAGGTCAGGTGAACAATGAGCAGTTCTTC
CDR3: CSARGQVNNEQFF

J: TRBJ2-5
size: -
D: -
V: TRBV23-1
DNA: TGCGCCAGCAGTCAATCGATAGCCAGGGAGGAGACCCAGTACTTC
CDR3: CASSQSIAREETQYF

J: TRBJ2-3
size: -
D: TRBD2
V: TRBV12-3/TRBV12-4
DNA: TGTGCCACCGAACTACCCTGGACTAGCCGGGGGCCAGATACGCAGTATTTT
CDR3: CATELPWTSRGPDTQYF

J: TRBJ2-1
size: few
D: -
V: TRBV4-1
DNA: TGCGCCAGCAGCCGGTCACCTTCGGATGAGCAGTTCTTC
CDR3: CASSRSPSDEQFF

J: TRBJ1-5
size: many
D: -
V: TRBV4-1
DNA: TGCGCCAGCAGCCAAATTGGCCCCTATCAGCCCCAGCATTTT
CDR3: CASSQIGPYQPQHF

J: TRBJ2-5
size: many
D: -
V: TRBV12-3/TRBV12-4
DNA: TGTGCCAGCAGTAACATCGGCCCCCAGAGGGCCCAGTACTTC
CDR3: CASSNIGPQRAQYF

J: TRBJ2-5
size: many
D: -
V: TRBV29-1
DNA: TGCAGCGTTGTAATACAGGGAGAGACCCAGTACTTC
CDR3: CSVVIQGETQYF

J: TRBJ2-3
size: -
D: TRBD1
V: TRBV7-2
DNA: TGTGCCAGCACTCTTAGGGGGCCCGGCACAGATACGCAGTATTTT
CDR3: CASTLRGPGTDTQYF

J: TRBJ2-1
size: few
D: TRBD2
V: TRBV20-1
DNA: TGCAGTGCGGGCCCTAGCGGGAGGTTCTACAATGAGCAGTTCTTC
CDR3: CSAGPSGRFYNEQFF

J: TRBJ1-6
size: few
D: -
V: TRBV7-2
DNA: TGTGCCAGCACTCTTCGGGGGAGCTCCTATAATTCACCCCTCCACTTT
CDR3: CASTLRGSSYNSPLHF

J: TRBJ2-7
size: -
D: TRBD1
V: TRBV12-3/TRBV12-4
DNA: TGTGCCAGCAGTTTGAGGACCGACAGGGCCTACGAGCAGTACTTC
CDR3: CASSLRTDRAYEQYF

J: TRBJ1-2
size: many
D: -
V: TRBV28
DNA: TGTGCCAGCACAACCGGACAGAACGTCCCGGGCTACACCTTC
CDR3: CASTTGQNVPGYTF

J: TRBJ1-1
size: -
D: TRBD1
V: TRBV5-1
DNA: TGCGCCAGCAGCGCACTACAGGGGAGTGGCACTGAAGCTTTCTTT
CDR3: CASSALQGSGTEAFF

J: TRBJ1-1
size: many
D: -
V: TRBV7-2
DNA: TGTGCCAGCAGTTCGATGGCCCAGAACACTGAAGCTTTCTTT
CDR3: CASSSMAQNTEAFF

J: TRBJ1-4
size: many
D: -
V: TRBV5-1
DNA: TGCGCCAGCAGCTTGAATGCAGGGGTGGATGAAAAACTGTTTTTT
CDR3: CASSLNAGVDEKLFF

J: TRBJ2-5
size: few
D: TRBD2
V: TRBV5-4
DNA: TGTGCCAGCCTAGCGGGAGGATCTTCGGAGACCCAGTACTTC
CDR3: CASLAGGSSETQYF

J: TRBJ1-1
size: many
D: -
V: TRBV5-5
DNA: TGTGCCAGCAGCTACCCGAACACTGAAGCTTTCTTT
CDR3: CASSYPNTEAFF

J: TRBJ2-6
size: -
D: -
V: TRBV12-3/TRBV12-4
DNA: TGTGCCAGCAGTCACAGGGGAGGAGGGGCCAACGTCCTGACTTTC
CDR3: CASSHRGGGANVLTF

J: TRBJ2-3
size: -
D: -
V: TRBV9
DNA: TGTGCCAGCAGCGTAGAAGGCCGCCAAGAAGATACGCAGTATTTT
CDR3: CASSVEGRQEDTQYF

J: TRBJ1-5
size: many
D: TRBD1
V: TRBV27
DNA: TGTGCCAGCAGTTCCTTGGACAGGCGGAGTCAGCCCCAGCATTTT
CDR3: CASSSLDRRSQPQHF

J: TRBJ2-3
size: few
D: TRBD1
V: TRBV5-1
DNA: TGCGCCAGCAGGTCCGGGACAGGCCTTTTCACAGATACGCAGTATTTT
CDR3: CASRSGTGLFTDTQYF

J: TRBJ2-4
size: -
D: -
V: TRBV19
DNA: TGTGCCAGTAGTGTAGTCTTAGCCAAAAACATTCAGTACTTC
CDR3: CASSVVLAKNIQYF

J: TRBJ1-2
size: many
D: -
V: TRBV10-3
DNA: TGTGCCATCAGTGAGTCATCCGTCGAGCGATGGTCTAACTATGGCTACACCTTC
CDR3: CAISESSVERWSNYGYTF

J: TRBJ2-2
size: few
D: -
V: TRBV7-9
DNA: TGTGCCAGCAGCCTCAGAAGGGACACCGGGGAGCTGTTTTTT
CDR3: CASSLRRDTGELFF

J: TRBJ2-3
size: many
D: -
V: TRBV27
DNA: TGTGCCAGCAGGGACCGTCTCTACCTGAGTAGAGGCACAGATACGCAGTATTTT
CDR3: CASRDRLYLSRGTDTQYF

J: TRBJ1-5
size: -
D: -
V: TRBV7-2
DNA: TGTGCCAGCAGCTTAGACCTGTTATCCCAGCATTTT
CDR3: CASSLDLLSQHF

J: TRBJ1-2
size: many
D: -
V: TRBV28
DNA: TGTGCCAGCAGCACCCCTAACTATGGCTACACCTTC
CDR3: CASSTPNYGYTF

J: TRBJ2-1
size: few
D: -
V: TRBV9
DNA: TGTGCCAGCAGCGTAGGTGGGATACGCTCCTACAATGAGCAGTTCTTC
CDR3: CASSVGGIRSYNEQFF

J: TRBJ2-5
size: few
D: -
V: TRBV10-3
DNA: TGTGCCATCAGTGAGTTCCAGGTTCTCATAGAGACCCAGTACTTC
CDR3: CAISEFQVLIETQYF

J: TRBJ1-2
size: -
D: -
V: TRBV2
DNA: TGTGCCAGCAGCCTGGACAGCGCGCCTGGCTACACCTTC
CDR3: CASSLDSAPGYTF

J: TRBJ2-7
size: many
D: TRBD2
V: TRBV28
DNA: TGTGCCAGCAGTTTATTAGGGGCTAGGACTAGCTACGAGCAGTACTTC
CDR3: CASSLLGARTSYEQYF